This T cell receptor (beta chain) was found in a study of T cell responses to AZD1222 COVID-19 vaccine. On the study more broadly: The analysis combined second doses at about 4 or about 12 weeks. Study results and limitations: Receipt of two AZD1222 doses was followed by a rise in Spike-specific TCR breadth and depth.

With respect to this clone: Its target is not known.

Produced via immunoSEQ multiplex PCR; TCRdb's table is partial and in-frame only. This table holds some 150,000 clones, 89% found once. Germline CDR1 is LNHDA and CDR2 is SQIVND (reference sequence). This CDR3 spans 17 amino acids. The V and J ends lost 5 bases and 1 base, in that order; junction bases with no gene match: 10. The sequence was obtained from an adult in good health. This chain links TRBV19 with TRBJ1-1; 10 nucleotides agree with TRBD1. The sample in question was peripheral blood, obtained on day 0 of AZD1222 vaccination. This chain's CDR3 is CASSDSWTGGQNTEAFF. In nucleotides, the CDR3 is TGTGCCAGTAGTGACTCCTGGACAGGGGGTCAGAACACTGAAGCTTTCTTT.